Below are 28 T cell receptor beta chains sequenced from a single sample in a study of blood T cell repertoires in COVID-19. Generated by immunoSEQ multiplex PCR, the TCRdb table keeps only in-frame clones and is missing some. This sample has fewer than 40,000 clones; around 85% occur once, and the top ten carry more than 7.5%. Sequencing was carried out using peripheral blood. These receptors were obtained from a man aged 80 or over with active COVID-19.

The chain is built from TRBV23-1 and TRBJ2-1; 9 bases match TRBD2. TRBV23-1 is recorded as an ORF, its role being uncertain. Trimming took 3 bases from V and 1 from J; bases not matched to a gene: 10. This CDR3 has 18 amino acids. The CDR3 loop is CASSHPVPAGGSYNEQFF. The CDR3 coding sequence is TGCGCCAGCAGTCACCCTGTTCCTGCGGGGGGGTCCTACAATGAGCAGTTCTTC.

A note on this clone: One end of the junction is discordant with germline, which a read error may explain. V and J are TRBV5-5 and TRBJ1-1; D is possibly TRBD1 (6 bases). CDR3 length: 13 amino acids. CDR1 is SGHKS, CDR2 YYEKEE, per germline (reference sequence). The DNA for the CDR3 is TGTGCCAGCAGCTTACATAGACAGGCCGCCCTGGGGTTT. This encodes CASSLHRQAALGF.

The V gene is TRBV12-3 or TRBV12-4, the J gene TRBJ1-5; D is unclear. V shed 3 bases and J shed 4 bases, with 7 bases lying between them. CDR3 size: 13 residues. The CDR3 loop is CASSFLFNQPQHF. DNA of the CDR3: TGTGCCAGCAGTTTTCTTTTTAATCAGCCCCAGCATTTT.

The chain links TRBV10-3 to TRBJ1-3; D perhaps matches TRBD1 (5 bases). V shed 7 bases and J shed 1 base, with 11 bases lying between them. Germline CDR1 reads ENHRY; CDR2 reads SYGVKD. This CDR3 is 14 amino acids long. The CDR3 sequence is CAITMGGSGNTIYF. In DNA, the CDR3 is TGTGCCATCACTATGGGGGGGTCTGGAAACACCATATATTTT.

The rearrangement links TRBV5-6 to TRBJ2-7; tentative D call: TRBD1 (6 bases). Germline V gives CDR1 SGHDT, CDR2 YYEEEE. The CDR3 has 12 residues. V was shortened by 7 bases and J by 10 bases, with 18 bases between the two germline ends. In DNA form, the CDR3 reads TGTGCCAGCCATCGCCTAGACAGGCATCAGTACTTC. This gives the protein CASHRLDRHQYF.

The V gene is TRBV4-2, the J gene TRBJ1-5; D is ambiguous. The CDR3 covers 14 residues. V was pared by 2 bases and J by 6 bases, with 11 bases between. CDR1 LGHNA and CDR2 YNFKEQ come from the germline V gene. The CDR3 coding sequence is TGTGCCAGCAGCCAATCAGCCGGGGTTCAGCCCCAGCATTTT. Translation: CASSQSAGVQPQHF.

J is TRBJ1-3 and V is TRBV28, with D perhaps matching TRBD1 (6 bases). Germline CDR1 MDHEN, CDR2 SYDVKM. The CDR3 extends over 16 amino acids. V dropped 7 bases and J dropped 0 bases, with 16 bases sitting between them. In DNA form, the CDR3 reads TGTGCCAGCATCGACCCGAGGGGGAGCTCTGGAAACACCATATATTTT. It yields the protein CASIDPRGSSGNTIYF.

The chain carries TRBV19 and TRBJ2-7; 8 bases match TRBD1. Germline lookup yields CDR1 LNHDA and CDR2 SQIVND (reference sequence). Trimming at V came to 3 bases and at J to 3 bases, leaving 13 bases not matched to a gene. The CDR3 has 17 amino acids. CDR3 nucleotides: TGTGCCAGTAGTATGGCCAATCTCCCAGGGGGCGGCTACGAGCAGTACTTC. Translated, it gives CASSMANLPGGGYEQYF.

The gene calls are TRBV18 and TRBJ1-1; a possible D gene is TRBD1 (5 bases). V lost 3 bases and J 7 bases, leaving 15 bases between the germline ends. Germline CDR1 reads KGHSH; CDR2 reads LQKENI. CDR3 size: 14 residues. The DNA for the CDR3 is TGTGCCAGCTCACCGGTACAGGACGCCCTTGAAGCTTTCTTT. Residues: CASSPVQDALEAFF.

The chain carries TRBV4-2 and TRBJ2-5; TRBD2 agrees at 11 bases. After removal of 0 bases from V and 1 base from J, the junction contained 1 base not matched to a gene. The CDR3 is 16 residues long. Germline-derived CDR1 and CDR2 are LGHNA and YNFKEQ. The CDR3 region has the DNA TGTGCCAGCAGCCAAGAGACTAGCGGGGCCCAAGAGACCCAGTACTTC. Protein product: CASSQETSGAQETQYF.

The genes are TRBV6-5 and TRBJ2-3; 8 bases agree with TRBD2. Germline V gives CDR1 MNHEY, CDR2 SVGAGI. There are 14 residues in the CDR3. V gave up 7 bases and J gave up 6 bases; unmatched junction bases: 9. CDR3 in DNA: TGTGCCAGCACGTTAGCGGGGTCCGCGGATACGCAGTATTTT. Its translation: CASTLAGSADTQYF.

The V gene is TRBV5-5, the J gene TRBJ2-1; 7 nucleotides align to TRBD1. Unmatched junction bases numbered 4, after V lost 5 bases and J lost 2 bases. The germline V gene has CDR1 SGHKS and CDR2 YYEKEE (reference sequence). This CDR3 comprises 14 residues. CDR3 loop: CASSLQGPYNEQFF. CDR3 sequence (DNA): TGTGCCAGCAGTCTACAGGGGCCCTACAATGAGCAGTTCTTC.

This clone was seen a few times. J is TRBJ1-1 and V is TRBV19; D call uncertain. V was pared by 4 bases and J by 0 bases, with 6 bases between. CDR3 size: 13 residues. Germline values: CDR1 LNHDA, CDR2 SQIVND (reference sequence). CDR3: CASSRTVNTEAFF. DNA for the CDR3: TGTGCCAGTAGTAGAACAGTGAACACTGAAGCTTTCTTT.

The gene calls are TRBV10-2 and TRBJ2-2, with D tentatively TRBD2 (6 bases). This CDR3 is 14 amino acids long. Trimming pared 6 bases from V and 6 bases from J, leaving 14 bases between. Germline lookup yields CDR1 WSHSY and CDR2 SAAADI. CDR3: CASRSGGIAGELFF. As DNA, the CDR3 is TGCGCCAGCAGGTCCGGGGGAATCGCCGGGGAGCTGTTTTTT.

The chain has TRBV7-8 and TRBJ2-5, with a tentative D call TRBD1 (5 bases). Deletions cut 4 bases from V and 7 bases from J, with 13 bases between. This CDR3 is 13 amino acids long. CDR1 is SGHVS, CDR2 FQNEAQ, per germline. The CDR3 spells CASSSSPQGTQYF. The CDR3 coding sequence is TGTGCCAGCAGCTCCAGTCCTCAGGGGACCCAGTACTTC.

The chain couples TRBV7-2 to TRBJ1-5, with D hard to call. Germline V gene lookup returns CDR1 SGHTA and CDR2 FQGNSA. This CDR3 is 15 amino acids long. Trimming took off 6 bases at V and 1 base at J, with 13 bases between the two ends. CDR3 DNA: TGTGCCAGCAGGCCCGACACATACAGCAATCAGCCCCAGCATTTT. Its protein is CASRPDTYSNQPQHF.

This sequence joins TRBV7-2 and TRBJ1-3; the D is unclear. CDR3 length equals 14 residues. V was cut by 1 base and J by 4 bases, with 8 bases left in between. Per the germline V gene, CDR1 is SGHTA and CDR2 is FQGNSA. This chain's CDR3 is CASSLVILGNTIYF. The CDR3 bases are TGTGCCAGCAGCTTAGTTATACTCGGAAACACCATATATTTT.

The chain is built from TRBV5-1 and TRBJ1-2; the match to TRBD1 covers 9 bases. Germline loops: CDR1 SGHRS, CDR2 YFSETQ. Germline trimming cut 0 bases from V and 4 bases from J; bases unmatched to any gene: 4. The CDR3 runs to 15 residues. The CDR3 DNA reads TGCGCCAGCAGCTTGGGGACAGGGGCGATCTATGGCTACACCTTC. It encodes CASSLGTGAIYGYTF. Full variable domain (missing parts from reference TRBV5-1 and TRBJ1-2): KAGVTQTPRYLIKTRGQQVTLSCSPISGHRSVSWYQQTPGQGLQFLFEYFSETQRNKGNFPGRFSGRQFSNSRSEMNVSTLELGDSALYLCASSLGTGAIYGYTFGSGTRLTVV.

The chain is built from TRBV4-2 and TRBJ2-1; D might be TRBD2 (5 bases). The CDR3 sequence is 14 residues long. Trimming took 0 bases from V and 5 from J, leaving 8 bases between them. The germline V gene encodes CDR1 LGHNA and CDR2 YNFKEQ. The CDR3 DNA reads as TGTGCCAGCAGCCAAGATCCCGGGGACAATGAGCAGTTCTTC. Translated: CASSQDPGDNEQFF.

The chain joins TRBV2 to TRBJ2-7, with 8 bases matching TRBD1. The V gene end was trimmed by 7 bases and the J gene end by 6 bases; junction bases not matched to a gene: 11. Germline V gene data show CDR1 as SNHLY and CDR2 as FYNNEI. The CDR3 spans 14 residues. CDR3: CASTSTGQGGEQYF. The CDR3 DNA sequence: TGTGCCAGCACCTCCACTGGACAGGGAGGCGAGCAGTACTTC.

The chain is built from TRBV3-1 (or the pseudogene TRBV3-2) and TRBJ1-2; D unresolved. There are 14 residues in the CDR3. Trimming removed 4 bases at V and 8 bases at J, with 17 bases between. Germline V CDR1 and CDR2: LGHDT, YNNKEL (reference sequence). CDR3 amino acids: CASSPPSGVGGYTF. The CDR3 DNA reads TGTGCCAGCAGCCCTCCCTCCGGGGTCGGGGGCTACACCTTC.

The gene calls are TRBV2 and TRBJ1-2; 9 positions agree with TRBD1. CDR1 and CDR2 (germline): SNHLY, FYNNEI. J lost 3 bases, V lost 6 bases, and 2 bases had no gene match. This CDR3 has 13 amino acids. CDR3 protein: CASSGTGYYGYTF. Here the CDR3 DNA reads TGTGCCAGCAGCGGGACAGGGTACTATGGCTACACCTTC. Drawing the rest from reference TRBV2 and TRBJ1-2, the complete variable domain is EPEVTQTPSHQVTQMGQEVILRCVPISNHLYFYWYRQILGQKVEFLVSFYNNEISEKSEIFDDQFSVERPDGSNFTLKIRSTKLEDSAMYFCASSGTGYYGYTFGSGTRLTVV.

The chain recombines TRBV23-1 with TRBJ2-7, with 8 bases aligning to TRBD2. TRBV23-1 is an open reading frame, and its role is uncertain. With V trimmed by 2 bases and J by 4 bases, 13 bases remained unmatched. This CDR3 spans 17 amino acids. The CDR3 loop is CASSQPAGRGRWYEQYF. The CDR3 nucleotides are TGCGCCAGCAGTCAACCCGCCGGGAGGGGGAGATGGTACGAGCAGTACTTC.

The chain couples TRBV2 to TRBJ2-1, with 7 bases lining up with TRBD2. This CDR3 has 14 residues. V was pared by 11 bases and J by 4 bases, with 11 bases of the junction left unmatched. Germline V gives CDR1 SNHLY, CDR2 FYNNEI. The CDR3 region is CAGSGGGRYNEQFF. Here the CDR3 DNA reads TGTGCCGGATCCGGGGGAGGGAGGTACAATGAGCAGTTCTTC.

The CDR3 sequence: CASRSGGPYEQYF. The DNA for the CDR3 is TGTGCCAGCAGATCAGGGGGACCCTACGAGCAGTACTTC. The chain employs TRBV28 and TRBJ2-7; 7 bases align to TRBD1. Germline V gene sequence: CDR1 MDHEN, CDR2 SYDVKM. This CDR3 comprises 13 residues. V shed 6 bases and J 2 bases; nucleotides not matched to a gene: 4.

The V call is TRBV28, the J call TRBJ1-2; 10 nucleotides align to TRBD1. In germline, CDR1 is MDHEN, CDR2 SYDVKM. V dropped 5 bases and J dropped 6; count of bases not matched to a gene: 6. This CDR3 contains 14 residues. CDR3 protein: CASSVTGGLDGYTF. DNA of the CDR3: TGTGCCAGCAGTGTGACAGGGGGCTTGGATGGCTACACCTTC.

This chain uses TRBV7-6 with TRBJ1-2; a possible D gene is TRBD1 (6 bases). Germline V gene lookup returns CDR1 SGHVS and CDR2 FNYEAQ. The CDR3 loop spans 15 amino acids. The V end lost 4 bases, the J end lost 0 bases, and 12 bases lay between the germline ends. This CDR3 is CASSSGGRANYGYTF. In nucleotides, the CDR3 is TGTGCCAGCAGCTCGGGGGGCCGAGCTAACTATGGCTACACCTTC. The full variable domain, in which reference TRBV7-6 and TRBJ1-2 provide the parts outside the CDR3, is GAGVSQSPRYKVTKRGQDVALRCDPISGHVSLYWYRQALGQGPEFLTYFNYEAQQDKSGLPNDRFSAERPEGSISTLTIQRTEQRDSAMYRCASSSGGRANYGYTFGSGTRLTVV.

This chain connects TRBV5-5 to TRBJ1-2; D remains unclear. The V end lost 2 bases, the J end lost 0 bases, and 11 bases lay between the germline ends. Germline-derived CDR1 and CDR2 are SGHKS and YYEKEE (reference sequence). The CDR3 extends over 15 amino acids. Here the CDR3 DNA reads TGTGCCAGCAGCTTAAACCGGGGTTCTAACTATGGCTACACCTTC. As protein: CASSLNRGSNYGYTF.